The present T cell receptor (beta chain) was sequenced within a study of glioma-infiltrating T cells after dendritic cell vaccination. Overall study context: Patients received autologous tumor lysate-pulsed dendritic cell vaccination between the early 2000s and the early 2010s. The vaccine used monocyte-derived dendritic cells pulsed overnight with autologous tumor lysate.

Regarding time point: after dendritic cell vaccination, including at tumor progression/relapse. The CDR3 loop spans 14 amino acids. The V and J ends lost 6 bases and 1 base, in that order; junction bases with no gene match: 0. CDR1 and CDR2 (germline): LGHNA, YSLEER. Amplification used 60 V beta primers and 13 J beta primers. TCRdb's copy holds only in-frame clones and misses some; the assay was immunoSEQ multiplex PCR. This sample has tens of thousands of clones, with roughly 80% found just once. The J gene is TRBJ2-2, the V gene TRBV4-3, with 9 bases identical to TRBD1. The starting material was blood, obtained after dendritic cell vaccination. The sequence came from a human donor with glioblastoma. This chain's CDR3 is CASRGQGNTGELFF. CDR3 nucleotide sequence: TGCGCCAGCAGGGGACAGGGGAACACCGGGGAGCTGTTTTTT.